These 30 T cell receptor beta chains came from one sample sequenced in a study of blood T cell repertoires in COVID-19. Using immunoSEQ multiplex PCR, the repertoire was profiled, and TCRdb retains in-frame clones only, with some absent. The table shows about 160,000 clones, with roughly 85% occurring only once. Sequenced input: PBMCs or T cells enriched from blood (not recorded which). The source of these receptors is a man aged 55 to 69 who had recovered from COVID-19.

The genes are TRBV27 and TRBJ2-1; 12 nucleotides line up with TRBD2. CDR1 is MNHEY, CDR2 SMNVEV, per germline (reference sequence). There are 17 residues in the CDR3. With V trimmed by 6 bases and J by 9 bases, 15 bases remained unmatched. CDR3 region: CASSLTSGGWLRVEQFF. The CDR3, as DNA: TGTGCCAGCAGCTTGACTAGCGGGGGCTGGCTTAGGGTTGAGCAGTTCTTC.

This rearrangement joins TRBV18 to TRBJ1-2, with D maybe TRBD1 (5 bases). Trimming left V 2 bases short and J 2 bases short, with 18 bases between. CDR3 length equals 17 residues. CDR1 is KGHSH, CDR2 LQKENI, per germline. The CDR3 protein is CASSPIRTLDLNYGYTF. In DNA form, the CDR3 reads TGTGCCAGCTCACCAATAAGGACACTGGATCTCAACTATGGCTACACCTTC.

The V and J genes are TRBV19 and TRBJ2-3, with a tentative D call TRBD1 (5 bases). Trimming left V 1 base short and J 0 bases short, with 11 bases between. The CDR3 totals 16 residues. CDR1 LNHDA and CDR2 SQIVND come from the germline V gene (reference sequence). The CDR3 bases are TGTGCCAGTAGTATAGGTACAGGTACTAGCACAGATACGCAGTATTTT. Protein product: CASSIGTGTSTDTQYF.

This chain links TRBV24-1 with TRBJ2-3, with 15 bases aligning to TRBD2. The CDR3 covers 19 residues. Germline-derived CDR1 and CDR2 are KGHDR and SFDVKD. After removal of 2 bases from V and 2 bases from J, the junction contained 7 bases not matched to a gene. This CDR3 reads CATSDYRGLAGGNTDTQYF. CDR3 DNA: TGTGCCACCAGTGATTACCGAGGACTAGCGGGAGGGAACACAGATACGCAGTATTTT.

The chain has TRBV6-5 and TRBJ2-7; D possibly corresponds to TRBD2 (5 bases). Trimming cost V 4 bases and J 6 bases, with 13 bases left between them. The length of the CDR3 is 13 residues. Germline V gives CDR1 MNHEY, CDR2 SVGAGI. The CDR3 region is CASSLGRGSEQYF. The DNA for the CDR3 is TGTGCCAGCAGTTTAGGTCGAGGGAGCGAGCAGTACTTC.

This rearrangement joins TRBV30 to TRBJ1-6, with no clear D. Germline V gene lookup returns CDR1 GTSNPN and CDR2 SVGIG (reference sequence). Trimming took 0 bases from V and 0 from J, leaving 18 bases between them. This CDR3 comprises 19 residues. CDR3 nucleotide sequence: TGTGCCTGGAGTGTCCACATCTTGGCGGAGAGCTCCTATAATTCACCCCTCCACTTT. Protein product: CAWSVHILAESSYNSPLHF.

The chain joins TRBV7-9 to TRBJ1-2, with 8 bases fitting TRBD1. This CDR3 is built from 13 residues. V shed 8 bases, J shed 8 bases, and the junction held 10 bases outside the gene matches. The germline V gene has CDR1 SEHNR and CDR2 FQNEAQ (reference sequence). The CDR3, as DNA: TGTGCCAGCGGCCTCAAGGACAGGGTGGGCTACACCTTC. Its protein product is CASGLKDRVGYTF. Using reference TRBV7-9 and TRBJ1-2 for the parts outside the CDR3, the full variable domain is DTGVSQNPRHKITKRGQNVTFRCDPISEHNRLYWYRQTLGQGPEFLTYFQNEAQLEKSRLLSDRFSAERPKGSFSTLEIQRTEQGDSAMYLCASGLKDRVGYTFGSGTRLTVV.

This clone has more than one count but fewer than ten. The rearrangement joins TRBV28 to TRBJ2-7; TRBD1 might be the D (8 bases). The CDR3 spans 15 residues. V lost 5 bases and J lost 4, with 18 bases in between. From germline, CDR1 is MDHEN and CDR2 SYDVKM. As DNA, the CDR3 is TGTGCCAGCAGTGGGAGGGACAGGAGAAGGTACGAGCAGTACTTC. It yields the protein CASSGRDRRRYEQYF.

The chain uses TRBV6-1 and TRBJ1-3; D is perhaps TRBD1 (5 bases). CDR3 length equals 15 residues. The germline gives CDR1 MNHNS, CDR2 SASEGT. V lost 1 base, J lost 8 bases, and 15 bases lay in between. The CDR3 DNA follows: TGTGCCAGCAGTGAAGGCCCCGGGGGGGTTGACACCATATATTTT. Its translation is CASSEGPGGVDTIYF.

The V call is TRBV7-9, the J call TRBJ2-6, with 10 bases that match TRBD2. The CDR3 sequence is 18 residues long. V shed 1 base and J 2 bases; nucleotides not matched to a gene: 5. Looked up from germline, CDR1 is SEHNR and CDR2 is FQNEAQ (reference sequence). CDR3 DNA: TGTGCCAGCAGCTTAGGCAGCGGGAGGGCCGCTGGGGCCAACGTCCTGACTTTC. Its protein product is CASSLGSGRAAGANVLTF.

V gene TRBV28 combines with J gene TRBJ1-1, with D hard to call. V dropped 5 bases and J dropped 9 bases, with 16 bases sitting between them. The V gene's germline CDR1 is MDHEN and CDR2 SYDVKM. The CDR3 consists of 13 residues. CDR3 DNA sequence: TGTGCCAGCAGTCCTGCACTCGGTCCAAAAGCTTTCTTT. It encodes CASSPALGPKAFF.

In its sample, this clone was seen once. This sequence joins TRBV19 and TRBJ2-2, with D maybe TRBD1 (6 bases). Deletions cut 6 bases from V and 0 bases from J, with 8 bases between. This CDR3 region has 14 residues. Per germline, CDR1 LNHDA and CDR2 SQIVND (reference sequence). CDR3 residues: CASSQGTNTGELFF. CDR3 DNA sequence: TGTGCCAGTAGCCAGGGGACGAACACCGGGGAGCTGTTTTTT. The variable domain in full, with the rest retrieved from reference TRBV19 and TRBJ2-2, is DGGITQSPKYLFRKEGQNVTLSCEQNLNHDAMYWYRQDPGQGLRLIYYSQIVNDFQKGDIAEGYSVSREKKESFPLTVTSAQKNPTAFYLCASSQGTNTGELFFGEGSRLTVL.

V gene TRBV24-1 combines with J gene TRBJ2-1; no reliable D call. Trimming took off 6 bases at V and 10 bases at J, with 9 bases between the two ends. Germline values: CDR1 KGHDR, CDR2 SFDVKD. The CDR3 loop spans 11 amino acids. The chain's CDR3 is CATSFTVEQFF. The CDR3 DNA reads TGTGCCACCAGTTTCACGGTCGAGCAGTTCTTC.

This chain uses TRBV10-3 with TRBJ2-6, with a weak D call TRBD1 (6 bases). The CDR3 runs to 16 residues. The germline gives CDR1 ENHRY, CDR2 SYGVKD. The V gene lost 4 bases and the J gene lost 0 bases, with 10 bases spanning the gap. The CDR3 DNA is TGTGCCATCAGTGGGACAGTCCGCTCTGGGGCCAACGTCCTGACTTTC. It is translated as CAISGTVRSGANVLTF.

The V call is TRBV7-9, the J call TRBJ1-4; unclear D gene. The CDR3 runs 14 residues. Deletions cut 1 base from V and 7 bases from J, with 10 bases between. Germline V gives CDR1 SEHNR, CDR2 FQNEAQ (reference sequence). DNA of the CDR3: TGTGCCAGCAGCTTAGGAGGCAATGGTGAAAAACTGTTTTTT. Amino acids: CASSLGGNGEKLFF.

The chain employs TRBV24-1 and TRBJ1-1, with D unresolved. The CDR3 covers 17 residues. CDR1 is KGHDR, CDR2 SFDVKD, per germline. V shed 1 base and J shed 0 bases, with 14 bases lying between them. CDR3 protein: CATSDFYSIFMNTEAFF. CDR3 DNA sequence: TGTGCCACCAGTGATTTTTACTCCATATTCATGAACACTGAAGCTTTCTTT.

The V call is TRBV9, the J call TRBJ2-3; 8 bases agree with TRBD2. CDR1 and CDR2 (germline): SGDLS, YYNGEE. The J segment lost 5 bases and the V segment lost 3 bases, leaving 8 bases of the junction unmatched. This CDR3 comprises 15 residues. CDR3 coding DNA: TGTGCCAGCAGCGCTGGACGGGGGGGAAGAGATACGCAGTATTTT. Its translation: CASSAGRGGRDTQYF.

This clone was counted once. The CDR3 sequence is CASRRELSLDEQFF. In DNA, the CDR3 is TGTGCCAGCAGGCGGGAGCTGTCACTCGATGAGCAGTTCTTC. The V call is TRBV9, the J call TRBJ2-1, with TRBD2 identical over 7 bases. CDR1 SGDLS and CDR2 YYNGEE come from the germline V gene. The CDR3 has 14 amino acids. V lost 5 bases and J lost 8; bases outside the gene matches: 10.

Note on this clone: No DNA is shown, since the ends of the CDR3 on it are uncertain; the CDR3 is the one TCRdb lists. The chain couples TRBV24-1 to TRBJ2-3; the listed D gene, TRBD2, was not tested against the DNA. Germline V gene data show CDR1 as KGHDR and CDR2 as SFDVKD. Counting both end residues, the CDR3 totals 13 amino acids. The CDR3 here is CATSDFGAGTVYF.

The gene calls are TRBV18 and TRBJ1-6; no clear D. Trimming shortened V by 5 bases and J by 8 bases, and 7 bases separated the two germline ends. Germline values: CDR1 KGHSH, CDR2 LQKENI. The CDR3 runs 12 residues. The CDR3 bases are TGTGCCAGCTCAACATTGGATTCACCCCTCCACTTT. Amino acid sequence: CASSTLDSPLHF.

V is TRBV5-4 and J is TRBJ2-5, with D unclear. This CDR3 contains 13 residues. CDR1 SGHNT and CDR2 YYREEE come from the germline V gene (reference sequence). V was trimmed by 6 bases and J by 2 bases, leaving 11 bases between them. The CDR3 protein is CASTTGRQETQYF. Here the CDR3 DNA reads TGTGCCAGCACAACTGGGCGTCAAGAGACCCAGTACTTC.

The chain uses TRBV2 and TRBJ1-1; 7 nucleotides line up with TRBD1. V was pared by 8 bases and J by 2 bases, with 8 bases of the junction left unmatched. CDR3 length equals 14 residues. Per the germline V gene, CDR1 is SNHLY and CDR2 is FYNNEI. CDR3: CASLLTGVNTEAFF. CDR3 bases: TGTGCCAGCCTTTTAACAGGGGTAAACACTGAAGCTTTCTTT.

CDR3 sequence: CASGLPPGGRNSPLHF. CDR3 coding DNA: TGTGCTAGTGGTTTGCCCCCCGGGGGGAGAAATTCACCCCTCCACTTT. V is TRBV12-5 and J is TRBJ1-6; tentative D call: TRBD1 (5 bases). Germline V gene lookup returns CDR1 LGHNT and CDR2 FRNRAP. CDR3 length: 16 amino acids. Trimming removed 2 bases at V and 7 bases at J, with 15 bases between.

The chain links TRBV10-3 to TRBJ2-1, with 16 bases identical to TRBD2. The CDR3 extends over 15 amino acids. The germline V gene has CDR1 ENHRY and CDR2 SYGVKD. J was trimmed by 10 bases and V by 6 bases; bases with no gene match: 6. CDR3 residues: CAISEGLAGGREQFF. The CDR3, as DNA: TGTGCCATCAGCGAGGGACTAGCGGGAGGGAGGGAGCAGTTCTTC.

This chain connects TRBV5-1 to TRBJ2-2; TRBD1 matches at 11 bases. CDR3 length equals 15 residues. Unmatched junction bases numbered 3, after V lost 4 bases and J lost 4 bases. From germline, CDR1 is SGHRS and CDR2 YFSETQ. The CDR3 sequence is CASSTGQGVTGELFF. CDR3 DNA sequence: TGCGCCAGCAGCACGGGACAGGGGGTCACCGGGGAGCTGTTTTTT.

The chain combines TRBV27 with TRBJ2-1; 10 positions agree with TRBD2. Germline V gene data show CDR1 as MNHEY and CDR2 as SMNVEV (reference sequence). This CDR3 comprises 15 residues. The V segment lost 5 bases and the J segment 12 bases; nucleotides outside the gene matches: 13. The CDR3 region has the DNA TGTGCCAGCAGTCCCGAACGGACTAGCGGTGAGAGGCAGTTCTTC. Translated: CASSPERTSGERQFF.

The chain recombines TRBV4-1 with TRBJ2-3, with 9 bases identical to TRBD2. CDR1 and CDR2 (germline): MGHRA, YSYEKL. Trimming took 0 bases from V and 2 from J; bases not matched to a gene: 6. There are 17 residues in the CDR3. The CDR3 loop reads CASSQDLASGVTDTQYF. CDR3 nucleotide sequence: TGCGCCAGCAGCCAAGATTTGGCTAGCGGGGTCACAGATACGCAGTATTTT.

The V and J genes are TRBV7-9 and TRBJ2-3; no firm D call. Trimming shortened V by 5 bases and J by 0 bases, and 9 bases separated the two germline ends. Germline loops: CDR1 SEHNR, CDR2 FQNEAQ (reference sequence). The CDR3 runs 14 residues. The CDR3, as DNA: TGTGCCAGCAGCCAGGTGTCCAGCACAGATACGCAGTATTTT. It is translated as CASSQVSSTDTQYF.

The genes are TRBV7-9 and TRBJ1-1, with 7 bases that match TRBD1. V was clipped by 5 bases and J by 0 bases; unmatched bases: 3. Germline loops: CDR1 SEHNR, CDR2 FQNEAQ (reference sequence). The CDR3 is 14 amino acids. For the CDR3, the DNA is TGTGCCAGCAGCCCGGGACAGCTGAACACTGAAGCTTTCTTT. Protein sequence: CASSPGQLNTEAFF. Full variable domain (missing parts from reference TRBV7-9 and TRBJ1-1): DTGVSQNPRHKITKRGQNVTFRCDPISEHNRLYWYRQTLGQGPEFLTYFQNEAQLEKSRLLSDRFSAERPKGSFSTLEIQRTEQGDSAMYLCASSPGQLNTEAFFGQGTRLTVV.

The chain has TRBV28 and TRBJ1-5; 9 nucleotides line up with TRBD1. The CDR3 loop spans 12 amino acids. Germline V gives CDR1 MDHEN, CDR2 SYDVKM. V trimming: 10 bases; J trimming: 8 bases; junction bases outside the gene matches: 6. The CDR3 nucleotides are TGTGCCACCACAGGGGGCGCAAAGCCCCAGCATTTT. It specifies CATTGGAKPQHF.